This TCR beta chain appears in the sequencing data of a study of T cells in Graves' hyperthyroidism and ophthalmopathy. The J segment lost 1 base and the V segment lost 7 bases, leaving 6 bases of the junction unmatched. The CDR3 is 14 amino acids. Germline V CDR1 and CDR2: SNHLY, FYNNEI. Amplified regions were TCR beta CDR3 sequences from RNA transcripts. First-round RT-PCR of the TCR CDR3 relied on the HTBI primer set. A single record per CDR3 protein comes from TCRdb applying MiXCR to the multiplex PCR reads. Of 550,000 to 600,000 distinct CDR3 sequences listed, approximately 16% are singletons. This clonotype was observed a handful of times. Its target is not known. Regarding the study as a whole: Ophthalmopathy and stable hyperthyroidism were separated by a 13 V-J model. Blood also contained most expanded thyroid clonotypes above 0.001.

The source is a woman aged 18-29 years with Graves' hyperthyroidism. Sample: blood. The genes are TRBV2 and TRBJ2-7; 8 bases align to TRBD2. CDR3 DNA: TGTGCCAGCACCTTAGCGGGGCCTTCCTACGAGCAGTACTTC. It encodes CASTLAGPSYEQYF.